The sequence of this TCR beta chain was determined in a study of blood T cell repertoires in COVID-19. V shed 3 bases, J shed 4 bases, and the junction held 3 bases outside the gene matches. Germline V gene lookup returns CDR1 SGHRS and CDR2 YFSETQ. The CDR3 contains 15 residues. In the study's own analysis: The assay estimated nucleated cells by amplifying reference gene primers. The data were produced by immunoSEQ multiplex PCR, yet TCRdb's version contains in-frame clones alone and is incomplete. V and J calls and clone size follow that table, whereas D and trimming were derived from the DNA. The sample carries 310,000 or so clones, over 75% recorded once. Participant age was roughly 18 to 100 years, and participants resided in 25 or so US areas. Donors in Cohort 3 who had recovered were those with two negative PCRs, healthcare professional clearance, or resolution of their symptoms.

Specimen: PBMCs or T cells enriched from blood (not recorded which). The sequence was obtained from a woman aged 40-49 years who had recovered from COVID-19. The chain employs TRBV5-1 and TRBJ1-5, with 11 bases that match TRBD1. CDR3 loop: CASSWTGGDNQPQHF. In DNA form, the CDR3 reads TGCGCCAGCAGCTGGACAGGGGGCGATAATCAGCCCCAGCATTTT.